Shown below are 5 T cell receptor beta chains from a single sample sequenced in a study of T-cell reconstitution after alpha-beta-depleted transplantation in children (dated by TCRdb to the mid-2010s). Receptor amplification or capture employed PCR. TCRdb names Illumina HiSeq 2500 as the instrument used. Molecular barcoding was employed in the preparation of TCR libraries, with unique molecular identifiers being used to normalize TCRbeta repertoire quantification. The public reads were reanalyzed by TCRdb: fastp trimming at Q25, MiXCR alignment, in-frame beta chains only. Rows matching on CDR3 protein sequence are summarized as one entry with the most common DNA and genes. Across this sample there are some 590,000 distinct CDR3 sequences, with about 10% seen only once. Approximately 4.1% of the sample rests with the top ten. Sequenced material: PBMCs from the stem cell graft donor, taken from the stem cell graft. All receptors derive from a human donor who donated a stem cell graft to a child with acute myeloid leukemia.

In DNA, the CDR3 is TGTGCCAGCAGTTTTAGAACTAGCGGGAGTATCGATGAGCAGTTCTTC. Translation gives CASSFRTSGSIDEQFF. The rearrangement links TRBV27 to TRBJ2-1, with 11 bases that match TRBD2. V was clipped by 3 bases and J by 8 bases; unmatched bases: 9. Germline lookup yields CDR1 MNHEY and CDR2 SMNVEV (reference sequence). The CDR3 is 16 amino acids.

J is TRBJ1-1 and V is TRBV29-1, with D unclear. The CDR3 sequence is 12 residues long. Germline CDR1 SQVTM, CDR2 ANQGSEA. V was clipped by 4 bases and J by 0 bases, with 6 bases between them. CDR3 in amino acids: CSVVSVNTEAFF. DNA for the CDR3: TGCAGCGTTGTTAGTGTGAACACTGAAGCTTTCTTT.

V is TRBV29-1 and J is TRBJ2-6, with 9 bases matching TRBD1. Germline assignment: CDR1 SQVTM and CDR2 ANQGSEA. The CDR3 loop spans 17 amino acids. The junction had 4 bases not matched to a gene; V was cut back by 1 base and J by 0 bases. The CDR3 loop reads CSVEVGTGTSGANVLTF. The CDR3 DNA reads as TGCAGCGTTGAAGTAGGGACAGGGACCTCTGGGGCCAACGTCCTGACTTTC.

At least ten counts were recorded for this clonotype. V and J are TRBV10-2 and TRBJ1-1, with D unclear. CDR1 and CDR2 (germline): WSHSY, SAAADI. V was shortened by 3 bases and J by 1 base, with 6 bases between the two germline ends. The CDR3 contains 13 residues. This CDR3 reads CASSDRGNTEAFF. CDR3 DNA: TGCGCCAGCAGTGACCGAGGGAACACTGAAGCTTTCTTT.

This clonotype was seen ten or more times. The chain uses TRBV29-1 and TRBJ2-3; D unclear. Germline V CDR1 and CDR2: SQVTM, ANQGSEA. V dropped 3 bases and J dropped 8 bases, with 6 bases sitting between them. This CDR3 comprises 10 residues. In nucleotides, the CDR3 is TGCAGCGTTGATGACGGTACGCAGTATTTT. Its translation: CSVDDGTQYF.